This passage covers 28 T cell receptor beta chains from one sample sequenced in a study of PD-1 and CTLA-4 blockade in melanoma (dated by TCRdb to the early 2020s). The method behind the library was the immunoSEQ multiplex PCR assay. Not all clones reach the TCRdb copy of this immuneACCESS table, which keeps in-frame sequences only. Checked studies attribute under half of the gap to unresolved V genes and leave the rest unexplained. The sample records 7,000 to 8,000 clones, 75% to 90% of which are singletons. Jointly, the top ten make up roughly 40% of the sample. The material sequenced was CD8+ T cells from peripheral blood, taken before anti-PD-1 treatment. The receptor set was obtained from a human donor with melanoma.

V gene TRBV5-6 combines with J gene TRBJ1-3; D is ambiguous. The CDR3 spans 13 residues. The ends were cut back, 4 bases at V and 10 bases at J, with 15 bases in the middle. Looked up from germline, CDR1 is SGHDT and CDR2 is YYEEEE. The CDR3 nucleotides read TGTGCCAGCAGCCTGCGGACGGCGGGGACCATATATTTT. This translates into CASSLRTAGTIYF.

This chain links TRBV19 with TRBJ1-1, with D possibly TRBD1 on 6 matching bases. The germline CDR1 and CDR2 sequences are LNHDA and SQIVND (reference sequence). V was trimmed by 3 bases and J by 5 bases, leaving 10 bases between them. The CDR3 runs 13 residues. DNA of the CDR3: TGTGCCAGTAGTATGGACAGTCGGACTGAAGCTTTCTTT. Translation: CASSMDSRTEAFF. Together with reference TRBV19 and TRBJ1-1, the CDR3 gives the full variable domain: DGGITQSPKYLFRKEGQNVTLSCEQNLNHDAMYWYRQDPGQGLRLIYYSQIVNDFQKGDIAEGYSVSREKKESFPLTVTSAQKNPTAFYLCASSMDSRTEAFFGQGTRLTVV.

The chain carries TRBV7-9 and TRBJ2-5; 9 bases map to TRBD2. J gave up 5 bases and V 5 bases, and 12 bases lay outside the gene matches. Germline CDR1 SEHNR, CDR2 FQNEAQ (reference sequence). The CDR3 has 16 amino acids. Here the CDR3 DNA reads TGTGCCAGCAGCACGACAGGGTTAGCGGGAGCTGAGACCCAGTACTTC. Residues: CASSTTGLAGAETQYF.

Worth noting for this clone: At one of its ends the junction is not consistent with the germline gene, which may arise from a read error. The J gene is TRBJ2-7, the V gene TRBV7-9, with 7 bases lining up with TRBD2. CDR3 length: 17 amino acids. The germline V gene encodes CDR1 SEHNR and CDR2 FQNEAQ (reference sequence). CDR3 amino acids: CASSSGGRLDGGYGQYF. The CDR3 DNA sequence: TGTGCCAGCAGCTCGGGGGGACGGCTCGACGGAGGTTACGGGCAGTACTTC.

This sequence joins TRBV27 and TRBJ1-1; possible D gene TRBD1, 5 bases. V lost 4 bases and J 5 bases, leaving 8 bases between the germline ends. The CDR3 length is 12 residues. The germline CDR1 and CDR2 sequences are MNHEY and SMNVEV (reference sequence). CDR3 protein: CASSYGGTEAFF. In DNA form, the CDR3 reads TGTGCCAGCAGTTATGGGGGTACTGAAGCTTTCTTT.

This clone came up a few times. The V gene is TRBV27, the J gene TRBJ2-7, with D tentatively TRBD1 (5 bases). The CDR3 contains 14 residues. V was cut by 3 bases and J by 7 bases, with 16 bases left in between. Germline V CDR1 and CDR2: MNHEY, SMNVEV (reference sequence). CDR3 residues: CASSLMQGLGEQYF. The CDR3 bases are TGTGCCAGCAGTTTGATGCAGGGCCTTGGAGAGCAGTACTTC.

There are a few counts of this clone. The V and J genes are TRBV7-9 and TRBJ1-3, with no clear D. Germline CDR1 SEHNR, CDR2 FQNEAQ (reference sequence). The V end lost 1 base, the J end lost 8 bases, and 0 bases lay between the germline ends. CDR3 size: 10 residues. In nucleotides, the CDR3 is TGTGCCAGCAGCTTAGACACCATATATTTT. Its protein product is CASSLDTIYF.

V is TRBV2 and J is TRBJ2-5, with 11 bases lining up with TRBD2. Germline V lookup: CDR1 SNHLY, CDR2 FYNNEI. Trimming took 5 bases from V and 4 from J; bases not matched to a gene: 3. This CDR3 spans 14 amino acids. CDR3 sequence reads: CASSRLAGSETQYF. CDR3 nucleotide sequence: TGTGCCAGCAGTCGACTAGCGGGGTCAGAGACCCAGTACTTC. The variable domain in full, completed from reference TRBV2 and TRBJ2-5, reads EPEVTQTPSHQVTQMGQEVILRCVPISNHLYFYWYRQILGQKVEFLVSFYNNEISEKSEIFDDQFSVERPDGSNFTLKIRSTKLEDSAMYFCASSRLAGSETQYFGPGTRLLVL.

The chain recombines TRBV6-5 with TRBJ1-1; 7 bases are a match to TRBD1. Germline CDR1 and CDR2: MNHEY and SVGAGI. The length of the CDR3 is 13 residues. Losses at the gene ends were 5 bases for V and 6 bases for J; bases not matched to a gene: 6. This chain's CDR3 is CASSTGAPAEAFF. CDR3 coding DNA: TGTGCCAGCAGTACAGGGGCACCGGCTGAAGCTTTCTTT.

The chain combines TRBV7-9 with TRBJ2-7, with a tentative D call TRBD2 (6 bases). This CDR3 is built from 14 residues. The V gene's germline CDR1 is SEHNR and CDR2 FQNEAQ (reference sequence). Between the trimmed V and J ends, which lost 1 base and 3 bases, there was a span of 10 bases. Here the CDR3 DNA reads TGTGCCAGCAGCTTAGGCGGGGAGAGCTACGAGCAGTACTTC. It translates to CASSLGGESYEQYF.

The V call is TRBV5-6, the J call TRBJ1-2; 12 bases align to TRBD1. V lost 7 bases to trimming and J lost 3 bases; unmatched junction nucleotides: 7. Germline V gene sequence: CDR1 SGHDT, CDR2 YYEEEE. The CDR3 has 15 residues. This CDR3 reads CASGRDRGLYYGYTF. CDR3 nucleotide sequence: TGTGCCAGCGGACGGGACAGGGGGCTTTACTATGGCTACACCTTC.

The V call is TRBV2, the J call TRBJ2-1, with 9 bases aligning to TRBD1. In germline, CDR1 is SNHLY, CDR2 FYNNEI. The CDR3 loop spans 18 amino acids. Germline trimming cut 6 bases from V and 5 bases from J; bases unmatched to any gene: 17. CDR3 sequence reads: CASSPHIPDRGGHNEQFF. CDR3 in DNA: TGTGCCAGCAGCCCCCATATCCCGGACAGGGGAGGACACAATGAGCAGTTCTTC.

The chain links TRBV11-2 to TRBJ1-1, with TRBD1 matching 7 bases. The CDR3 is made up of 13 amino acids. CDR1 is SGHAT, CDR2 FQNNGV, per germline. Trimming cost V 3 bases and J 4 bases; bases outside gene matches: 2. CDR3 protein: CASSFDRATEAFF. As DNA, the CDR3 is TGTGCCAGCAGCTTTGACAGGGCCACTGAAGCTTTCTTT.

This chain links TRBV30 with TRBJ1-5; the match to TRBD1 covers 7 bases. V was clipped by 0 bases and J by 2 bases; unmatched bases: 1. This CDR3 is 14 amino acids long. Germline assignment: CDR1 GTSNPN and CDR2 SVGIG (reference sequence). The CDR3 sequence: CAWSVGQGNQPQHF. The CDR3 nucleotides are TGTGCCTGGAGTGTCGGACAGGGCAATCAGCCCCAGCATTTT.

The chain uses TRBV6-5 and TRBJ2-4, with a tentative D call TRBD1 (5 bases). V was clipped by 6 bases and J by 7 bases, with 13 bases between them. Germline CDR1 reads MNHEY; CDR2 reads SVGAGI. This CDR3 contains 13 residues. The CDR3 reads CASSEPGPNIQYF. Written as DNA, the CDR3 is TGTGCCAGCAGCGAGCCAGGGCCGAACATTCAGTACTTC.

The chain links TRBV7-8 to TRBJ2-1, with unresolved D. This CDR3 contains 15 residues. V lost 3 bases, J lost 4 bases, and 13 bases lay in between. Germline assignment: CDR1 SGHVS and CDR2 FQNEAQ. The CDR3 loop is CASSFRNPDYNEQFF. CDR3 DNA: TGTGCCAGCAGCTTTAGAAATCCCGATTACAATGAGCAGTTCTTC.

The chain is built from TRBV6-5 and TRBJ2-7; D perhaps matches TRBD2 (5 bases). The CDR3 consists of 13 residues. V was shortened by 0 bases and J by 5 bases, with 8 bases between the two germline ends. CDR1 is MNHEY and CDR2 is SVGAGI in the germline V gene. DNA of the CDR3: TGTGCCAGCAGTTACTCCGGACTTCACGAGCAGTACTTC. Its translation is CASSYSGLHEQYF.

In this sample, this clone is large. The DNA of the CDR3 is TGTGCCAGCAGCTTCGGCCGGGAGGAACCCGAGAGCTACACCTTC. Translated, it gives CASSFGREEPESYTF. V and J are TRBV5-6 and TRBJ1-2; D gene unclear. Germline-derived CDR1 and CDR2 are SGHDT and YYEEEE. This CDR3 spans 15 amino acids. The V end was cut by 2 bases, the J end by 9 bases, with 20 bases between.

The chain combines TRBV30 with TRBJ2-2; maybe TRBD2 (6 bases). The CDR3 covers 12 residues. Trimming stripped 1 base from V and 6 bases from J, with 6 bases between. Germline loops: CDR1 GTSNPN, CDR2 SVGIG (reference sequence). In DNA, the CDR3 is TGTGCCTGGAGTGGCGGGGCCGGGGAGCTGTTTTTT. It is translated as CAWSGGAGELFF.

This rearrangement joins TRBV24-1 to TRBJ2-7; no firm D call. V was shortened by 7 bases and J by 10 bases, with 22 bases between the two germline ends. There are 14 residues in the CDR3. The germline V gene encodes CDR1 KGHDR and CDR2 SFDVKD. CDR3 residues: CATSPDQTRVGQYF. CDR3 nucleotide sequence: TGTGCCACCAGCCCAGACCAGACACGGGTCGGTCAGTACTTC.

The V and J genes are TRBV5-5 and TRBJ2-5; TRBD1 might be the D (6 bases). The length of the CDR3 is 11 residues. V was pared by 3 bases and J by 12 bases, with 12 bases between. Germline values: CDR1 SGHKS, CDR2 YYEKEE (reference sequence). The CDR3 nucleotides are TGTGCCAGCAGCTGGGGGCCCGGGGAGTACTTC. It yields the protein CASSWGPGEYF.

V and J are TRBV30 and TRBJ2-5, with D perhaps TRBD2 (6 bases). V lost 4 bases and J 9 bases, leaving 15 bases between the germline ends. The CDR3 totals 12 residues. The germline gives CDR1 GTSNPN, CDR2 SVGIG (reference sequence). In DNA, the CDR3 is TGTGCCTGGATGGGGGACGCGGGGCCCCAGTACTTC. Translating gives CAWMGDAGPQYF. The whole variable domain, remainder taken from reference TRBV30 and TRBJ2-5, is SQTIHQWPATLVQPVGSPLSLECTVEGTSNPNLYWYRQAAGRGLQLLFYSVGIGQISSEVPQNLSASRPQDRQFILSSKKLLLSDSGFYLCAWMGDAGPQYFGPGTRLLVL.

This clone showed up just once. In nucleotides, the CDR3 is TGTGCCAGCAGCTTAGCTCTCTCACAGGGGGCAACTAATGAAAAACTGTTTTTT. Translated: CASSLALSQGATNEKLFF. This chain uses TRBV11-3 with TRBJ1-4; 8 bases agree with TRBD1. This CDR3 has 18 residues. J lost 0 bases, V lost 1 base, and 7 bases had no gene match. Germline assignment: CDR1 SGHNT and CDR2 YENEEA. Combining the CDR3 with reference TRBV11-3 and TRBJ1-4 gives the whole variable domain EAGVVQSPRYKIIEKKQPVAFWCNPISGHNTLYWYLQNLGQGPELLIRYENEEAVDDSQLPKDRFSAERLKGVDSTLKIQPAELGDSAVYLCASSLALSQGATNEKLFFGSGTQLSVL.

V gene TRBV7-9 combines with J gene TRBJ2-1, with D perhaps matching TRBD1 or TRBD2 (6 bases each). V was trimmed by 3 bases and J by 1 base, leaving 10 bases between them. The CDR3 has 15 amino acids. Looked up from germline, CDR1 is SEHNR and CDR2 is FQNEAQ (reference sequence). CDR3 sequence (DNA): TGTGCCAGCAGCTTTACAGGGAGGTCCTACAATGAGCAGTTCTTC. Its protein product is CASSFTGRSYNEQFF.

The rearrangement joins TRBV5-6 to TRBJ2-7; TRBD2 aligns across 11 bases. Losses at the gene ends were 4 bases for V and 0 bases for J; bases not matched to a gene: 6. CDR3 length: 16 residues. The germline CDR1 and CDR2 sequences are SGHDT and YYEEEE. Here the CDR3 DNA reads TGTGCCAGCAGCACCACTAGCGGGAGTCGCTCCTACGAGCAGTACTTC. This gives the protein CASSTTSGSRSYEQYF.

This chain links TRBV19 with TRBJ2-3, with D uncertain. The germline CDR1 and CDR2 sequences are LNHDA and SQIVND (reference sequence). V was clipped by 3 bases and J by 2 bases, with 6 bases between them. CDR3 length equals 13 residues. The CDR3 nucleotides read TGTGCCAGTAGTATCGAACACACAGATACGCAGTATTTT. Residues: CASSIEHTDTQYF.

The chain recombines TRBV4-2 with TRBJ1-4; D unresolved. The germline V gene has CDR1 LGHNA and CDR2 YNFKEQ. CDR3 length equals 15 residues. The V and J ends lost 4 bases and 4 bases respectively, with 13 bases between them. CDR3 sequence: CASSPRDDHNEKLFF. The DNA for the CDR3 is TGTGCCAGCAGCCCCCGAGACGATCATAATGAAAAACTGTTTTTT.

V gene TRBV7-9 combines with J gene TRBJ1-6; D not resolved. The CDR3 runs 14 residues. Looked up from germline, CDR1 is SEHNR and CDR2 is FQNEAQ (reference sequence). The V end lost 1 base, the J end lost 7 bases, and 8 bases lay between the germline ends. The DNA of the CDR3 is TGTGCCAGCAGCTTAGTAGGGATCAATTCACCCCTCCACTTT. This codes for CASSLVGINSPLHF.